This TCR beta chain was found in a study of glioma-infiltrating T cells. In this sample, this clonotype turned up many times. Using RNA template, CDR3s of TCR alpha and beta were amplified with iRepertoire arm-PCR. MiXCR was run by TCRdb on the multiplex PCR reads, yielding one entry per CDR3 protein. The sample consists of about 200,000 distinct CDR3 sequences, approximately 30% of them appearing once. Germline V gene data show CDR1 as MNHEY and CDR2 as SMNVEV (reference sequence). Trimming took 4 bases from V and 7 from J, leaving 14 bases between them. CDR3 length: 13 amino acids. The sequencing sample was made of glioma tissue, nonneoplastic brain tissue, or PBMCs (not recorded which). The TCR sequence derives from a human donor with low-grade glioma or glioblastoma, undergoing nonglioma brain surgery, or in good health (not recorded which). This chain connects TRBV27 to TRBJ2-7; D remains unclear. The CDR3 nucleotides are TGTGCCAGCAGTTATAACCCGACGGGTGAGCAGTACTTC. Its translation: CASSYNPTGEQYF.